The T cell receptor beta chain described here comes from a study of Tregs in tolerant kidney transplant recipients. Whole-study results and caveats: Biological reproducibility was not directly addressed, but technical replication error appeared minimal.

The table came from immunoSEQ multiplex PCR; TCRdb's copy has only in-frame clones and leaves some out. Reported are 50,000 or so clones; the ten largest clones contain about 0.83%. Unstimulated regulatory T cells (CD4+CD25+CD127-), CD4+CD25- non-regulatory cells, CD4 and CD8 cells were FACS-sorted from thawed PBMCs. With regard to this clone: No antigen is known for it. The sequence runs out 3 residues before the end of the CDR3; the remainder is reconstructed from the germline J gene.

CDR3 length: 15 residues. In germline, CDR1 is DFQATT, CDR2 SNEGSKA (reference sequence). V dropped 4 bases and J dropped 6; count of bases not matched to a gene: 11. This rearrangement joins TRBV20-1 to TRBJ1-2; 10 bases fit TRBD1. This receptor was identified in a human donor who received a combined kidney and bone marrow transplant. The specimen comprised CD4+ T cells from blood, sampled before the transplant. The CDR3 here is CSAKTGGRRGHGYTF. CDR3 bases read: TGCAGTGCTAAGACAGGGGGCAGGAGGGGCCATGGC.